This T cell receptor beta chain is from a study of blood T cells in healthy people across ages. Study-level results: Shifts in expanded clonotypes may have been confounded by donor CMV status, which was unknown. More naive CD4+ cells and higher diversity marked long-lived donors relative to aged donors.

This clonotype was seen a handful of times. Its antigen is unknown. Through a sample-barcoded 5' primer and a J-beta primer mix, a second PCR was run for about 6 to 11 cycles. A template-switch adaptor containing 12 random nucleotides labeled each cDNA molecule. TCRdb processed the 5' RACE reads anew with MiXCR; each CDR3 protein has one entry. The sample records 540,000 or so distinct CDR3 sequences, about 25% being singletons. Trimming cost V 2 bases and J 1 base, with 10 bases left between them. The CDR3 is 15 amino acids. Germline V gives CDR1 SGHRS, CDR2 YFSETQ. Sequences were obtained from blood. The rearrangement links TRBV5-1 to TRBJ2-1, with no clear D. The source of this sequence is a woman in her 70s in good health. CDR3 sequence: CASSFFSASYNEQFF. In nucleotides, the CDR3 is TGCGCCAGCAGCTTCTTTTCAGCGTCCTACAATGAGCAGTTCTTC.